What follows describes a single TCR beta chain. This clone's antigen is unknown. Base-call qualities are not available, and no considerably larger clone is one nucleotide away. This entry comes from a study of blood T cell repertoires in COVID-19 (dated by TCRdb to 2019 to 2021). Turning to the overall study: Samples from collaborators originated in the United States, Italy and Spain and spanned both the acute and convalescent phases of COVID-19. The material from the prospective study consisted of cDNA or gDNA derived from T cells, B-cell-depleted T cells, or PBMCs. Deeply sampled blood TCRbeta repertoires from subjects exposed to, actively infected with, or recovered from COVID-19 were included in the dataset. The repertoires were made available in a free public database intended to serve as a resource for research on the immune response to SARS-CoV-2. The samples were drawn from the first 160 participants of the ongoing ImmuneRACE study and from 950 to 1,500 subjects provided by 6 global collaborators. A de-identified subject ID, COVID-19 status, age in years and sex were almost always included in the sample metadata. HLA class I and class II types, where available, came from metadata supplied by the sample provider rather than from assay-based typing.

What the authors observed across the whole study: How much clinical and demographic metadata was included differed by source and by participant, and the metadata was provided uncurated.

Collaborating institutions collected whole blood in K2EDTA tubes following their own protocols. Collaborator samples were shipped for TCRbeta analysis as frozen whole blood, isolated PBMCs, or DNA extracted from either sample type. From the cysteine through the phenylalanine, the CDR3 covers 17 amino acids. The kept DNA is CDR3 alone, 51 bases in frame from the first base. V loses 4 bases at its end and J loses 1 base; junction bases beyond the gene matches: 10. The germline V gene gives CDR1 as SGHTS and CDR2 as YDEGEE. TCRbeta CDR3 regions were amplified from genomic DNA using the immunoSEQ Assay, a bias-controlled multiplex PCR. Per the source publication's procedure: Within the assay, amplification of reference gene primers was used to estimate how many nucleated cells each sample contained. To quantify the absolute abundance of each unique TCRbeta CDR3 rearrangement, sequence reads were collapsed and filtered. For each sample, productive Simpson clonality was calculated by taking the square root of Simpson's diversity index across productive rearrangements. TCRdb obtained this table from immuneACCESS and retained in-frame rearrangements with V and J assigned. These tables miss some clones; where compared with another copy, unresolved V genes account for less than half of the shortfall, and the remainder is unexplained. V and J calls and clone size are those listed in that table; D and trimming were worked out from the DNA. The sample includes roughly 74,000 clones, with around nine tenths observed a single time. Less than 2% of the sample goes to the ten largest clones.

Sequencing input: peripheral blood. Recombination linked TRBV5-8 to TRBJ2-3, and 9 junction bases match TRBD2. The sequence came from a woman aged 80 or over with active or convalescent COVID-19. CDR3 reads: CASSLLSGGMGTDTQYF. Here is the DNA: TGTGCCAGCAGCCTACTTAGCGGGGGCATGGGCACAGATACGCAGTATTTT.